This T cell receptor (beta chain) was captured in a study of blood T cell repertoires in COVID-19. Study information: The cDNA or gDNA used as material had been derived from T cells, B-cell-depleted T cells, or PBMCs.

This CDR3 region has 13 residues. Trimming took 3 bases from V and 11 from J; bases not matched to a gene: 9. Germline assignment: CDR1 KGHSH and CDR2 LQKENI. How the authors handled the data: Reference gene primers were amplified, and this amplification served to estimate nucleated cell counts. Assay used: immunoSEQ multiplex PCR; TCRdb lists only in-frame clones, some missing. D and trimming were read from the DNA, whereas the V and J calls and clone size are those reported in that table. The sample holds roughly 250,000 clones; around nine tenths are singletons and the top ten take about 1.6%. This clone was picked up one time. Participants reported their clinical history, and cohort assignment relied on those reports.

The chain uses TRBV18 and TRBJ1-2, with TRBD1 matching over 7 bases. Input material: PBMCs or T cells enriched from blood (not recorded which). The source of this sequence is a woman between 45 and 65 years old who had recovered from COVID-19. The CDR3 DNA follows: TGTGCCAGCTCACCGTCCTGGGACAGAGATTACACCTTC. This translates into CASSPSWDRDYTF.